The entry that follows covers one T cell receptor (beta chain) sequence. This specimen belongs to a study of patients and donors after allogeneic stem cell transplantation. TCRdb re-analysed the RT-PCR reads in MiXCR, keeping a single row per CDR3 protein. This table holds hundreds of thousands of distinct CDR3 sequences, approximately 16% found once. CDR3 length: 14 residues. Per the germline V gene, CDR1 is LGHNA and CDR2 is YSLEER. V was trimmed by 1 base and J by 7 bases, leaving 13 bases between them. This clonotype was obtained from a human donor who was either an allogeneic HSCT recipient or a stem cell or donor lymphocyte infusion donor (not recorded which). It is not recorded whose cells these are; they may come from a transplant donor. The sequencing sample was made of blood, either unsorted or a sorted T cell fraction (not recorded which). This rearrangement joins TRBV4-3 to TRBJ1-2, with D tentatively TRBD1 (6 bases). The CDR3 DNA reads as TGCGCCAGCAGCCAAGGAACAGGGTGGTCTGGCTACACCTTC. Translation gives CASSQGTGWSGYTF.